This TCR beta chain was recovered during a study of T cell responses to AZD1222 COVID-19 vaccine. Looking at the study overall: Timing groups of about 4 and about 12 weeks for second doses were pooled.

Clones were sequenced by immunoSEQ multiplex PCR, and TCRdb holds only the in-frame ones, with some missing. The sample lists about 110,000 clones, about nine tenths seen once, with approximately 4.5% in the top ten. Germline-derived CDR1 and CDR2 are SGHTA and FQGNSA. V was shortened by 4 bases and J by 0 bases, with 11 bases between the two germline ends. This CDR3 contains 15 residues. The sequence was obtained from an adult in good health. The material sequenced was peripheral blood, taken on day 0 of AZD1222 vaccination. J is TRBJ2-3 and V is TRBV7-2, with D tentatively TRBD2 (5 bases). In nucleotides, the CDR3 is TGTGCCAGCAGCTCGGAAGCGGATAGCACAGATACGCAGTATTTT. Its translation: CASSSEADSTDTQYF.